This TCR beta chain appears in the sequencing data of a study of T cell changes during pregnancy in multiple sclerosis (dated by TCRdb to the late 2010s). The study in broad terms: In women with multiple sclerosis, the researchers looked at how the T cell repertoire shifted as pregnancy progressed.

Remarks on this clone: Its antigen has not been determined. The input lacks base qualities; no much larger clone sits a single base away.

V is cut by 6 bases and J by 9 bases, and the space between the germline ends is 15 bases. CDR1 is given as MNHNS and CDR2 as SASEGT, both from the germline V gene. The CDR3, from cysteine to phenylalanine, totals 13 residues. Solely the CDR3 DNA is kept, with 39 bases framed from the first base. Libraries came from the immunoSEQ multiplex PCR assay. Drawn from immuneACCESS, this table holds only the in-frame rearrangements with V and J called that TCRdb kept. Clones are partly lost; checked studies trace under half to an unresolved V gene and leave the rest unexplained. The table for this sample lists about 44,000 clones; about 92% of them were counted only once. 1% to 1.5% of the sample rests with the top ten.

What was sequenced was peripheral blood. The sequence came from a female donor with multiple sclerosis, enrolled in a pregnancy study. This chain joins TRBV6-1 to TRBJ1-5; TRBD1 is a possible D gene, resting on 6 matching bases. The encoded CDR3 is CASRDSGVWPQHF. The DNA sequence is TGTGCCAGCAGGGACAGTGGGGTTTGGCCCCAGCATTTT.